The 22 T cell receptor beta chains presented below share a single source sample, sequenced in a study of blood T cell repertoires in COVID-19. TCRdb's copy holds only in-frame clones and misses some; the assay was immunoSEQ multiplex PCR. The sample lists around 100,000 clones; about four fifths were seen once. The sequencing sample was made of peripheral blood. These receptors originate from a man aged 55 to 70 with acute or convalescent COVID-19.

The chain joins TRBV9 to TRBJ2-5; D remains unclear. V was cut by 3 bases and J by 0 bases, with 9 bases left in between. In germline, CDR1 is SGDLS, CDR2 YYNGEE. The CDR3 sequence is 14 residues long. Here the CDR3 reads CASSGTDNQETQYF. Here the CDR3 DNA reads TGTGCCAGCAGCGGTACAGACAACCAAGAGACCCAGTACTTC.

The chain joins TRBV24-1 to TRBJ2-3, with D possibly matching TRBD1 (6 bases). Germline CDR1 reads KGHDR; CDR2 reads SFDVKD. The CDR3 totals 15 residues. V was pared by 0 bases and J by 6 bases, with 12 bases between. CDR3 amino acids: CATSDLTPTGDTQYF. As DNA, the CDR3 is TGTGCCACCAGTGATTTGACTCCCACAGGGGATACGCAGTATTTT.

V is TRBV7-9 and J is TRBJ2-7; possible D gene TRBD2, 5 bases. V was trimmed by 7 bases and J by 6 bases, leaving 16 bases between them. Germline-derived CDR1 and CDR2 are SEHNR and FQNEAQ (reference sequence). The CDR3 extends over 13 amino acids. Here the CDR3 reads CASKGLAVREQYF. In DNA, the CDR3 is TGTGCCAGCAAGGGTCTAGCCGTCCGCGAGCAGTACTTC.

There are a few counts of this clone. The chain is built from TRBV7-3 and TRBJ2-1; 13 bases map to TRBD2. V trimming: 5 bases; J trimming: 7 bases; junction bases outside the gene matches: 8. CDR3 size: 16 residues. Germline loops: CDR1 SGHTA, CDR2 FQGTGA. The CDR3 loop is CASSPTSGGARNEQFF. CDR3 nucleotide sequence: TGTGCCAGCAGCCCAACTAGCGGGGGGGCTAGGAATGAGCAGTTCTTC.

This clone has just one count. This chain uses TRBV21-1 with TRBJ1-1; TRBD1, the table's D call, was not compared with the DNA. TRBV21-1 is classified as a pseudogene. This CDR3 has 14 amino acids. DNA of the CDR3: TGTGCCAGCAGCGCAGGACAGGGAGGAACTGAAGCTTTCTTT. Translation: CASSAGQGGTEAFF.

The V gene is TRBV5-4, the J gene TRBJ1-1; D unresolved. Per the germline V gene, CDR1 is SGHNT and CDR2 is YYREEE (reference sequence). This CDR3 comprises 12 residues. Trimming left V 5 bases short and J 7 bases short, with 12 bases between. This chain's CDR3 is CASRPQEGEAFF. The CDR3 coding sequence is TGTGCCAGCAGGCCTCAAGAGGGTGAAGCTTTCTTT.

The CDR3 sequence: CASSVDRGSTEAFF. The CDR3 region has the DNA TGTGCCAGCAGTGTGGACAGGGGGAGCACTGAAGCTTTCTTT. This rearrangement joins TRBV2 to TRBJ1-1; 10 bases map to TRBD1. The CDR3 is 14 amino acids. Germline V CDR1 and CDR2: SNHLY, FYNNEI. The trim removed 4 bases at V and 4 bases at J, leaving 3 bases unmatched.

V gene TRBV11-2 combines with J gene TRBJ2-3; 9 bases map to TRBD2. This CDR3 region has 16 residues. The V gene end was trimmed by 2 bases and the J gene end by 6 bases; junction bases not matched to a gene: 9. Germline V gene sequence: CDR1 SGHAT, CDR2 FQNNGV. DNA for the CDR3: TGTGCCAGCAGCTTATACGAGCGGGGGGCCGCGGATACGCAGTATTTT. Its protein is CASSLYERGAADTQYF.

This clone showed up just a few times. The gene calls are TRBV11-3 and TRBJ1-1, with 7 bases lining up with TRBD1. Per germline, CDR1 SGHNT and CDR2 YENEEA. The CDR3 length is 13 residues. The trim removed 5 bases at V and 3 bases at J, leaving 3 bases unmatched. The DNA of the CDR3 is TGTGCCAGCAGCACCCAGGGGGACACTGAAGCTTTCTTT. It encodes CASSTQGDTEAFF.

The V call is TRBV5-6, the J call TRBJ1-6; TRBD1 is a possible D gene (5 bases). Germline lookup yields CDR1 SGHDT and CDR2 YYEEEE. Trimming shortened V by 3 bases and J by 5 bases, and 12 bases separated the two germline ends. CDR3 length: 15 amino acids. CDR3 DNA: TGTGCCAGCAGCTACCTTACCAGGGATAATTCACCCCTCCACTTT. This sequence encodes CASSYLTRDNSPLHF.

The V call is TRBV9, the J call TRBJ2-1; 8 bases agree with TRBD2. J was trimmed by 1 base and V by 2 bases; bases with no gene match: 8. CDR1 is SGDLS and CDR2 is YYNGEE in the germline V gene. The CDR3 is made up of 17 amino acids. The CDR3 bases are TGTGCCAGCAGCGTCGACGGGGGGGCTAAATCCTACAATGAGCAGTTCTTC. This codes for CASSVDGGAKSYNEQFF.

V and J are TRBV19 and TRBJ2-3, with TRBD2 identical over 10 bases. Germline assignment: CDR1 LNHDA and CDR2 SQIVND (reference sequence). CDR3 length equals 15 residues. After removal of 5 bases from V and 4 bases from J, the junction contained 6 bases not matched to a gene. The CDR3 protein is CASSSASGGSDTQYF. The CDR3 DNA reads TGTGCCAGTAGTTCGGCTAGCGGGGGTTCAGATACGCAGTATTTT.

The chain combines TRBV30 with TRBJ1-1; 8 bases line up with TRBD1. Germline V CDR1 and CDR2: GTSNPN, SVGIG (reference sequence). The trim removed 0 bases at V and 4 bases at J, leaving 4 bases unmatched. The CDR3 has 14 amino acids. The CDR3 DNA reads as TGTGCCTGGAGTGTTGACAGGGGAGCCACTGAAGCTTTCTTT. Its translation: CAWSVDRGATEAFF.

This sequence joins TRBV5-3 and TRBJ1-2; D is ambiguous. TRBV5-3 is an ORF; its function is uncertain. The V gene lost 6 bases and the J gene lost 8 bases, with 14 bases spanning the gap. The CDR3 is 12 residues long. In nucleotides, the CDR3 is TGTGCCAGAATCCCCGGGTGTAGGGGCTACACCTTC. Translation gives CARIPGCRGYTF.

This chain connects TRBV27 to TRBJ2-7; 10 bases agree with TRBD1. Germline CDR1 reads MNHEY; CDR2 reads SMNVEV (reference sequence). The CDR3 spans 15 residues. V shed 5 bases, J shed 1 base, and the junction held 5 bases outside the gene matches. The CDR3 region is CASSGGTGVSYEQYF. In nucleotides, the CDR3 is TGTGCCAGCAGTGGGGGGACAGGGGTTTCCTACGAGCAGTACTTC.

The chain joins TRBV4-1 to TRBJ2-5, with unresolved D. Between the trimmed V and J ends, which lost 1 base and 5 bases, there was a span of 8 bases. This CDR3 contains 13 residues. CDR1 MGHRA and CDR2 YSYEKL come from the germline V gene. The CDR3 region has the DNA TGCGCCAGCAGCCAAGGGGCGTATGAGACCCAGTACTTC. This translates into CASSQGAYETQYF.

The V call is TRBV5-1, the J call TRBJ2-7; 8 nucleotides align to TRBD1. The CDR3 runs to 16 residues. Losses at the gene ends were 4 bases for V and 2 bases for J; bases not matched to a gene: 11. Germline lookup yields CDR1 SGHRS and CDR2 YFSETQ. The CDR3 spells CASSPTLGQGTYEQYF. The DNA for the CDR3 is TGCGCCAGCAGCCCCACCTTAGGACAGGGCACCTACGAGCAGTACTTC. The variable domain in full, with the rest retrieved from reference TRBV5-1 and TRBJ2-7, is KAGVTQTPRYLIKTRGQQVTLSCSPISGHRSVSWYQQTPGQGLQFLFEYFSETQRNKGNFPGRFSGRQFSNSRSEMNVSTLELGDSALYLCASSPTLGQGTYEQYFGPGTRLTVT.

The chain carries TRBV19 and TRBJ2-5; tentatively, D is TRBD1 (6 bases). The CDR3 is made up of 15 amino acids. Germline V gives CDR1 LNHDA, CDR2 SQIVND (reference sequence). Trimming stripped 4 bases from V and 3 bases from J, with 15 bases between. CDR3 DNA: TGTGCCAGTAGTAACGCCGGGACACTTAAAGAGACCCAGTACTTC. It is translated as CASSNAGTLKETQYF.

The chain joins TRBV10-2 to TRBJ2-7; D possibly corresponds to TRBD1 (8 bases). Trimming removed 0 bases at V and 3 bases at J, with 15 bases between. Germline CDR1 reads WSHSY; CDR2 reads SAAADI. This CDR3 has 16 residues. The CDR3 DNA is TGCGCCAGCAGTGAGTCGGGAGGGACAGGCTTCTACGAGCAGTACTTC. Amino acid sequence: CASSESGGTGFYEQYF.

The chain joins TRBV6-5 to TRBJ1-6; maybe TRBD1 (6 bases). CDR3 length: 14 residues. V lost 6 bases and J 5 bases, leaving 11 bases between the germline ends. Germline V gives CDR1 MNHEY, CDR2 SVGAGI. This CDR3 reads CASRRTVDNSPLHF. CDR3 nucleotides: TGTGCCAGCAGACGGACAGTTGATAATTCACCCCTCCACTTT.

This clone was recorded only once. The chain's CDR3 is CASSGTSGNTIYF. CDR3 coding DNA: TGTGCCAGCAGTGGGACATCTGGAAACACCATATATTTT. J is TRBJ1-3 and V is TRBV25-1, with a weak D call TRBD1 (5 bases). The CDR3 spans 13 residues. The germline gives CDR1 MGHDK, CDR2 SYGVNS. V was clipped by 4 bases and J by 1 base, with 5 bases between them.

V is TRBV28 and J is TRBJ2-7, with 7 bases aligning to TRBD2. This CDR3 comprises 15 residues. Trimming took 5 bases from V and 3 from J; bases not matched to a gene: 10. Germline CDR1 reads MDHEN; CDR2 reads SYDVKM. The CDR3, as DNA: TGTGCCAGCAGTACCCTGACTAGCCGAAACTACGAGCAGTACTTC. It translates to CASSTLTSRNYEQYF.